This T cell receptor (beta chain) was sequenced during a study of T cell repertoires in cytomegalovirus infection. Overall study context: CMV infection plus the matching HLA type was flagged by public TCR beta signatures.

Study conclusions and caveats: The ex vivo response showed dominance by HLA-C-restricted CMV-specific TCR beta clonotypes. Cumulative public TCR beta family frequency identified carriers of CMV plus the relevant HLA.

Germline V gene data show CDR1 as LGHNA and CDR2 as YSLEER. There are 16 residues in the CDR3. The junction had 3 bases not matched to a gene; V was cut back by 2 bases and J by 0 bases. MiXCR, applied by TCRdb to the reads, yields one record per CDR3 protein. Of about 830,000 distinct CDR3 sequences listed, approximately 29% are singletons. As to this clonotype: Its specificity is not known.

This sequence was found in a human donor in good health (CMV status not recorded). Some clones in this sample may be carry-over from other donors' samples. The source material was cultured CD8+ T cells from PBMCs, sampled from culture after CMV antigen stimulation. This rearrangement joins TRBV4-3 to TRBJ1-3, with 8 bases lining up with TRBD1. CDR3 loop: CASSQTGGRSGNTIYF. The CDR3 nucleotides read TGCGCCAGCAGCCAAACAGGGGGACGCTCTGGAAACACCATATATTTT.